This T cell receptor (beta chain) came from a study of cytomegalovirus exposure and HLA in healthy donors. Study-level information: Sequencing of about 200 million T cells in an earlier analysis found more than 100 million unique TCR beta sequences. Study-wide findings and caveats: In a later analysis, productive TCRs from donors in an Asian-associated ancestry cluster reportedly carried fewer N-insertions than the cohort mean. Later genetic work tied a missense DCLRE1C variant to beta-chain V and J trimming. 87-base-pair reads could not separate some V segments, including TRBV6-2 and TRBV6-3.

In the PCR, 60 Vbeta and 13 Jbeta primers were used. Assay used: immunoSEQ multiplex PCR; TCRdb lists only in-frame clones, some missing. This sample yields approximately 190,000 clones, of which approximately 70% are seen a single time; less than 3% belongs to the top ten. The V and J ends lost 6 bases and 9 bases, in that order; junction bases with no gene match: 19. The CDR3 runs to 15 residues. Germline V gene sequence: CDR1 SQVTM, CDR2 ANQGSEA. This clone has just a few counts. Its cognate antigen is unknown. This chain uses TRBV29-1 with TRBJ2-5; 7 bases are shared with TRBD1. The sequence was collected from a man between 40 and 49 years old in good health and CMV-seropositive. The sequenced material came from PBMCs. The CDR3 loop reads CSVTSGTEGVLAQYF. CDR3 bases: TGCAGCGTGACATCCGGGACAGAGGGGGTACTGGCCCAGTACTTC.